A selection of T cell receptor beta chains follows, all from one sample in a study of beta chain features in type 1 diabetes. The repertoire was sequenced with immunoSEQ multiplex PCR; TCRdb's copy has only in-frame clones and lacks some. The sample contains around 250,000 clones, around 68% of which appear only once. Sequencing used naive CD4+ T cells from blood. The receptors come from a man aged 30 to 39 in good health. CDR3s include the opening cysteine and the closing phenylalanine or tryptophan. A D gene is named only where the DNA matches it firmly. The size entry is marked missing in some rows and otherwise reads once, few, many or a size class.

J gene,clone size,V gene,D gene,CDR3 protein,CDR3 DNA
TRBJ2-3,-,TRBV25-1,TRBD2,CASSNSATSKADTQYF,TGTGCCAGCAGTAACTCGGCGACTAGCAAGGCAGATACGCAGTATTTT
TRBJ2-7,-,TRBV30,TRBD2,CAWSALSGLAVIPYEQYF,TGTGCCTGGAGTGCCTTAAGCGGACTAGCTGTGATCCCCTACGAGCAGTACTTC
TRBJ2-1,-,TRBV9,TRBD2,CASSSGLYNEQFF,TGTGCCAGCTCTAGCGGACTATACAATGAGCAGTTCTTC
TRBJ2-7,-,TRBV2,-,CASRVRPGEQYF,TGTGCCAGCAGGGTTAGACCCGGCGAGCAGTACTTC
TRBJ2-2,once,TRBV18,-,CASSPPTVANTGELFF,TGTGCCAGCTCACCGCCGACGGTCGCGAACACCGGGGAGCTGTTTTTT
TRBJ2-7,-,TRBV29-1,-,CSVADRDSRTYEQYF,TGCAGCGTGGCTGACAGGGACTCTCGGACCTACGAGCAGTACTTC
TRBJ2-1,-,TRBV11-2,-,CASSLTEQFF,TGTGCCAGCAGCTTAACTGAGCAGTTCTTC
TRBJ2-7,-,TRBV30,TRBD2,CACTTSESYYEQYF,TGTGCCTGTACGACTAGCGAGTCGTACTACGAGCAGTACTTC
TRBJ2-7,-,TRBV4-3,-,CASSQDVGVREQYF,TGCGCCAGCAGCCAAGATGTCGGAGTGCGCGAGCAGTACTTC
TRBJ2-2,-,TRBV7-9,-,CASGLTNTGELFF,TGTGCCAGCGGATTGACGAACACCGGGGAGCTGTTTTTT
TRBJ2-3,-,TRBV4-2,TRBD2,CASSRSGTSGGTGDTQYF,TGTGCCAGCAGCCGGTCCGGGACTAGCGGGGGGACCGGGGATACGCAGTATTTT
TRBJ2-3,-,TRBV2,-,CASSRNGGTDTQYF,TGTGCCAGCAGTCGAAACGGGGGAACAGATACGCAGTATTTT
TRBJ2-5,-,TRBV29-1,-,CSDRQGGTQYF,TGCAGCGACCGACAGGGAGGCACCCAGTACTTC
TRBJ2-3,-,TRBV2,TRBD2,CASSVTSGYPTDTQYF,TGTGCCAGCAGTGTGACTAGCGGGTACCCGACAGATACGCAGTATTTT
TRBJ2-1,-,TRBV9,TRBD2,CASSPGTSGYNEQFF,TGTGCCAGCAGCCCCGGGACTAGCGGATACAATGAGCAGTTCTTC
TRBJ2-5,-,TRBV11-2,TRBD2,CASRSLAGRETQYF,TGTGCCAGCAGATCCCTAGCGGGGAGGGAGACCCAGTACTTC
TRBJ2-1,-,TRBV29-1,TRBD1,CSVVGQGAYEQFF,TGCAGCGTTGTGGGCCAGGGGGCTTATGAGCAGTTCTTC
TRBJ2-5,-,TRBV28,-,CASSAAGQLMETQYF,TGTGCCAGCAGTGCAGCGGGACAGCTTATGGAGACCCAGTACTTC
TRBJ2-3,-,TRBV29-1,-,CSVELWGLNTQYF,TGCAGCGTTGAACTTTGGGGCCTGAATACGCAGTATTTT
TRBJ2-1,-,TRBV7-9,TRBD2,CASSLKAGEGEQFF,TGTGCCAGCAGCTTAAAAGCGGGAGAAGGTGAGCAGTTCTTC
TRBJ1-2,once,TRBV7-9,-,CASSLPENYGYTF,TGTGCCAGCAGCTTACCCGAGAACTATGGCTACACCTTC
TRBJ2-3,-,TRBV7-2,TRBD2,CASTLRGSGSGDTQYF,TGTGCCAGCACCCTAAGGGGCAGCGGGAGTGGCGATACGCAGTATTTT
TRBJ1-2,few,TRBV7-2,-,CASSLNPGDGYTF,TGTGCCAGCAGCTTAAACCCAGGGGATGGCTACACCTTC
TRBJ2-1,few,TRBV28,TRBD2,CASLIGSASGRYYNEQFF,TGTGCCTCCCTAATAGGATCGGCTAGCGGGAGGTACTACAATGAGCAGTTCTTC
TRBJ1-1,-,TRBV29-1,-,CSVKPGRQAFF,TGCAGCGTGAAACCGGGCCGTCAAGCTTTCTTT
TRBJ2-7,-,TRBV28,-,CASSFRAYEQYF,TGTGCCAGCAGTTTTCGGGCCTACGAGCAGTACTTC
TRBJ2-7,-,TRBV6-5,TRBD1,CASQGTGNEQYF,TGTGCCAGCCAAGGGACAGGGAACGAGCAGTACTTC
TRBJ2-1,-,TRBV30,-,CAWILGGSYNEQFF,TGTGCCTGGATACTCGGGGGTTCCTACAATGAGCAGTTCTTC
TRBJ2-7,-,TRBV30,-,CAWTLGGKREF,TGTGCCTGGACCCTTGGGGGCAAGAGAGAGTTC
TRBJ2-5,-,TRBV2,-,CASSERWGYETQYF,TGTGCCAGCAGTGAAAGGTGGGGGTACGAGACCCAGTACTTC
TRBJ1-5,-,TRBV30,TRBD1,CAWSPGQGEYQPQHF,TGTGCCTGGAGCCCCGGACAGGGGGAGTATCAGCCCCAGCATTTT
TRBJ1-4,few,TRBV29-1,-,CSVVGGIANEKLFF,TGCAGCGTTGTTGGAGGGATTGCTAATGAAAAACTGTTTTTT
TRBJ2-2,few,TRBV28,-,CASSFRGRGTGELFF,TGTGCCAGCAGTTTCAGGGGTCGAGGCACCGGGGAGCTGTTTTTT
TRBJ2-7,-,TRBV29-1,-,CSVVATDGYEQYF,TGCAGCGTTGTTGCGACAGACGGCTACGAGCAGTACTTC
TRBJ2-7,-,TRBV5-1,-,CASSYGKASYEQYF,TGCGCCAGCAGCTACGGGAAAGCCTCCTACGAGCAGTACTTC
TRBJ2-7,-,TRBV11-2,-,CASSFGTSRPNF,TGTGCCAGCAGCTTCGGGACTTCCCGTCCTAACTTC
TRBJ2-5,-,TRBV7-9,TRBD2,CASSLSLAGDETQYF,TGTGCCAGCAGCTTGTCTCTAGCGGGAGATGAGACCCAGTACTTC
TRBJ2-7,once,TRBV23-1,TRBD1,CASSQRAGQAYEQYF,TGCGCCAGCAGTCAAAGGGCGGGACAGGCCTACGAGCAGTACTTC
TRBJ2-1,-,TRBV2,TRBD1,CASLRQGRNEQFF,TGTGCCAGCCTCAGACAGGGGAGGAATGAGCAGTTCTTC